These T cell receptor beta chains were read from a single sample in a study of blood T cell repertoires in COVID-19. Assay used: immunoSEQ multiplex PCR; TCRdb lists only in-frame clones, some missing. The table includes under 450,000 clones, 88% detected once. Sequencing was carried out using peripheral blood. Every receptor here comes from a woman between 45 and 65 years old with COVID-19, enrolled during active disease. Both conserved end residues are part of each CDR3. A D gene is named only where the DNA matches it firmly. Expanded clones get a size class; other rows say once, few or many, or leave the size out.

TRBV3-1/TRBV3-2	-	TRBJ2-1	-	TGTGCCAGCAGCCTACTAGCTTATGAGCAGTTCTTC	CASSLLAYEQFF
TRBV5-6	TRBD2	TRBJ2-7	-	TGTGCCAGCAGCTTGTTGCGGGGGACGAGGGAGCAGTACTTC	CASSLLRGTREQYF
TRBV10-3	-	TRBJ1-5	-	TGTGCCATCAGTGAGTCGATCGCGGGGGGTCAGCCCCAGCATTTT	CAISESIAGGQPQHF
TRBV7-9	-	TRBJ2-1	once	TGTGCCAGCAGCTACGGGATCAACAATGAGCAGTTCTTC	CASSYGINNEQFF
TRBV18	-	TRBJ1-4	-	TGTGCCAGCTCACCAGGGGGGAGTAAAAAACTGTTTTTT	CASSPGGSKKLFF
TRBV19	-	TRBJ1-1	-	TGTGCCAGTAACTTCCAGGGGCGATGGGAAGCTTTCTTT	CASNFQGRWEAFF
TRBV12-3/TRBV12-4	-	TRBJ2-3	-	TGTGCCAGCGGGGGGGATACGCAGTATTTT	CASGGDTQYF
TRBV9	-	TRBJ1-4	-	TGTGCCAGCAGCTCCATGGGGGGGATTAATGAAAAACTGTTTTTT	CASSSMGGINEKLFF
TRBV30	-	TRBJ1-1	-	TGTGCCTGGAGCGGGGGGAGGATGAACACTGAAGCTTTCTTT	CAWSGGRMNTEAFF
TRBV4-1	-	TRBJ2-7	-	TGCGCCAGCAGCCAAGGGGCGACCCGAGCCTACGAGCAGTACTTC	CASSQGATRAYEQYF
TRBV6-5	TRBD2	TRBJ2-7	-	TGTGCCAGCAGTCGCGGGGGGCCCTACGAGCAGTACTTC	CASSRGGPYEQYF
TRBV19	-	TRBJ1-1	-	TGTGCCAGTAGCGACGTAGGAGGGCGCGAAGCTTTCTTT	CASSDVGGREAFF
TRBV12-5	-	TRBJ1-1	-	TGTGCTAGTGGCTTAGGGACATACCCTGAAGCTTTCTTT	CASGLGTYPEAFF
TRBV6-6	-	TRBJ1-5	-	TGTGCCAGCAGTTACTCTATTCGGAATCAGCCCCAGCATTTT	CASSYSIRNQPQHF
TRBV4-1	-	TRBJ1-2	-	TGCGCCAGCAGCCAACCGAGGGAATTCTCTGGCTACACCTTC	CASSQPREFSGYTF
TRBV30	-	TRBJ2-7	once	TGTGCCTGGAGTGCCACTAGGACAGCCATCTTC	CAWSATRTAIF
TRBV3-1/TRBV3-2	TRBD1	TRBJ2-3	-	TGTGCCAGCAGCCCCTTTGCAGGGGGCAGCGATACGCAGTATTTT	CASSPFAGGSDTQYF
TRBV12-3/TRBV12-4	-	TRBJ1-1	few	TGTGCCAGCAGTTTGAAGGGGGACACTGAAGCTTTCTTT	CASSLKGDTEAFF
TRBV30	-	TRBJ2-7	-	TGTGCCTGGAGTCCGGGGGGCAGTCGCTACGAGCAGTACTTC	CAWSPGGSRYEQYF
TRBV30	-	TRBJ2-7	-	TGTGCCTGGAGTATAGGAGGCTACGAGCAGTACTTC	CAWSIGGYEQYF
TRBV19	-	TRBJ2-6	-	TGTGCCAGTACCCACAGGGTCCTCCTTGGGGTAACTGGGGCCAACGTCCTGACTTTC	CASTHRVLLGVTGANVLTF
TRBV7-3	-	TRBJ1-1	few	TGTGCCAGCAGCATAGGACAGTACACTGAAGCTTTCTTT	CASSIGQYTEAFF
TRBV19	-	TRBJ1-1	-	TGTGCCAGTCGATACGGGGGGGGCACTGAAGCTTTCTTT	CASRYGGGTEAFF
TRBV2	-	TRBJ2-1	-	TGTGCCAGCAGTGAGAGTTGGGGCTATGAGCAGTTCTTC	CASSESWGYEQFF
TRBV18	-	TRBJ1-2	-	TGTGCCAGCTCACCATTCCCAGGCGTGAGAGGCTACACCTTC	CASSPFPGVRGYTF
TRBV5-8	TRBD1	TRBJ1-5	few	TGTGCCAGCAGCTTTACCGGGACAGGGGGACATCAGCCCCAGCATTTT	CASSFTGTGGHQPQHF
TRBV15	TRBD1	TRBJ1-6	-	TGTGCCACCAGCAGGGACAGGGGTTCACCCCTCCACTTT	CATSRDRGSPLHF
TRBV14	-	TRBJ2-7	-	TGTGCCAGCAGTCAAGCCCCTCAGTCCCACGAGCAGTACTTC	CASSQAPQSHEQYF
TRBV25-1	-	TRBJ1-2	-	TGTGCCAGCAGTGAAGAGGGATGGTGGGGCTATGGCTACACCTTC	CASSEEGWWGYGYTF
TRBV4-2	-	TRBJ2-2	-	TGTGCCAGCAGCCAAGATCATAGGGGGAACACCGGGGAGCTGTTTTTT	CASSQDHRGNTGELFF
TRBV7-8	-	TRBJ1-4	-	TGTGCCAGCAGAAGACAGAGTAAGGAAAAACTGTTTTTT	CASRRQSKEKLFF
TRBV27	-	TRBJ2-7	-	TGTGCCAGCAGTTCTCCTCGCGGAGCCTTGTCGGAAGAGCAGTACTTC	CASSSPRGALSEEQYF
TRBV10-3	-	TRBJ2-7	once	TGTGCCATCAGTGGAGTCTACGAGCAGTACTTC	CAISGVYEQYF
TRBV18	TRBD1	TRBJ2-2	-	TGTGCCAGCTCACCGCGACAGGGCAACACCGGGGAGCTGTTTTTT	CASSPRQGNTGELFF
TRBV29-1	-	TRBJ2-1	-	TGCAGCGTTAACCCAGTTTCAGGCAGGGCTGGGGATGAGCAGTTCTTC	CSVNPVSGRAGDEQFF
TRBV5-1	TRBD1	TRBJ2-4	-	TGCGCCAGCAGCTTAACAGGGGAAAACATTCAGTACTTC	CASSLTGENIQYF
TRBV12-3/TRBV12-4	TRBD1	TRBJ2-7	-	TGTGCCAGCAGGGGACAGGGTTGGGACGAGCAGTACTTC	CASRGQGWDEQYF
TRBV30	TRBD1	TRBJ1-6	-	TGTGCTGCAACCGGGACAGGGGGCGTCAATAATTCACCCCTCCACTTT	CAATGTGGVNNSPLHF
TRBV7-3	TRBD2	TRBJ2-5	-	TGTGCCAGCAGCTCCCAAAAGCCGGGACTACAACAAGAGACCCAGTACTTC	CASSSQKPGLQQETQYF
TRBV5-1	-	TRBJ2-1	-	TGCGCCAGCAGCTTGGGGCAGGGTGGGTACAATGAGCAGTTCTTC	CASSLGQGGYNEQFF
TRBV5-1	TRBD2	TRBJ2-3	-	TGCGCCAGCAGCTTGGTTCTAGCGGGGTTTATCACAGATACGCAGTATTTT	CASSLVLAGFITDTQYF
TRBV5-6	TRBD1	TRBJ1-4	-	TGTGCCAGCAGACCCCTCAGGGGGCAGGAAAAACTGTTTTTT	CASRPLRGQEKLFF
TRBV5-5	TRBD1	TRBJ1-6	-	TGTGCCAGCAGCTCAACTACGACAGGGCTGGGTTCACCCCTCCACTTT	CASSSTTTGLGSPLHF
TRBV11-2	-	TRBJ1-2	once	TGTGCCAGCAGCTTAGTCAGGGGACCTAACTATGGCTACACCTTC	CASSLVRGPNYGYTF
TRBV9	TRBD1	TRBJ1-6	once	TGTGCCAGCAACCCGGGACCGGGACAGGGGGCTTGGTCACCCCTCCACTTT	CASNPGPGQGAWSPLHF
TRBV7-3	-	TRBJ2-3	-	TGTGCCAGCAGCCCACACCCAGGTTGGGGGGACAGTAGCACAGATACGCAGTATTTT	CASSPHPGWGDSSTDTQYF
TRBV6-5	-	TRBJ2-5	-	TGTGCCAGCAGTTCCCCCGGGGGGCGGCAAGAGACCCAGTACTTC	CASSSPGGRQETQYF
TRBV5-1	TRBD2	TRBJ2-2	-	TGCGCCAGCAGCCCCCGACTAGCGGAACACCGGGAGCTGTTTTTT	CASSPRLAEHRELFF
TRBV2	TRBD1	TRBJ1-1	-	TGTGCCAGCAGTACCCGGACAGGAGGGACTGAAGCTTTCTTT	CASSTRTGGTEAFF
TRBV4-1	TRBD2	TRBJ2-3	many	TGCGCCAGCAGCCAAGGGTGGGGGGGATTCACAGATACGCAGTATTTT	CASSQGWGGFTDTQYF
TRBV2	-	TRBJ2-5	-	TGTGCCAGCCGACGGGGTCAAGAGACCCAGTACTTC	CASRRGQETQYF
TRBV24-1	TRBD1	TRBJ1-2	-	TGTGCCACCAGTGACCCGGGACAGGATGATGGCTACACCTTC	CATSDPGQDDGYTF
TRBV5-4	-	TRBJ1-1	-	TGTGCCAGCAGGACCTTGGGGGCCACTGAAGCTTTCTTT	CASRTLGATEAFF
TRBV5-5	-	TRBJ2-7	-	TGTGCCAGCAGCTTGGCCAAAGGGGCGGCCTACGAGCAGTACTTC	CASSLAKGAAYEQYF
TRBV11-2	-	TRBJ2-7	-	TGTGCCAGCAGCTTAGGACACCTGGGAGACTACGAGCAGTACTTC	CASSLGHLGDYEQYF